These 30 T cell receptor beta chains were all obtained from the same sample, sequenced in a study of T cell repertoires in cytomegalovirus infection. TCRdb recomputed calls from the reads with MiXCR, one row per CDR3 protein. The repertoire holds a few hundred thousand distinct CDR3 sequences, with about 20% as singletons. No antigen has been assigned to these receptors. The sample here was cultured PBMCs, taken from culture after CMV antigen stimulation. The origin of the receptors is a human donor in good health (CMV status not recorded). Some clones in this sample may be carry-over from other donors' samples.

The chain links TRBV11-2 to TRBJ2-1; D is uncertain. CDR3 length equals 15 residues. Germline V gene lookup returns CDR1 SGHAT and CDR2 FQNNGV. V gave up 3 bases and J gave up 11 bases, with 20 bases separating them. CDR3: CASSLVLAPVGKQFF. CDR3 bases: TGTGCCAGCAGCTTGGTACTGGCGCCGGTGGGGAAGCAGTTCTTC. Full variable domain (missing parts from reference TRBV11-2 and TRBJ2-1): EAGVAQSPRYKIIEKRQSVAFWCNPISGHATLYWYQQILGQGPKLLIQFQNNGVVDDSQLPKDRFSAERLKGVDSTLKIQPAKLEDSAVYLCASSLVLAPVGKQFFGPGTRLTVL.

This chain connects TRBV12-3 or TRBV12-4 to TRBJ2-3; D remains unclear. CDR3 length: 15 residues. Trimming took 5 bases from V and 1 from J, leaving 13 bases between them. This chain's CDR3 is CASSLINLGTDTQYF. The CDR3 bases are TGTGCCAGCAGTCTCATCAACTTGGGCACAGATACGCAGTATTTT.

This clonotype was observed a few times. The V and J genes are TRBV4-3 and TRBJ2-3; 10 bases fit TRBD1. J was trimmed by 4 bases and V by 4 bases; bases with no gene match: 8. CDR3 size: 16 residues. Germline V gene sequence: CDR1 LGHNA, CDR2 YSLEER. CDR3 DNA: TGCGCCAGCAGCCTGAGACAGGGGGCATCAGCAGATACGCAGTATTTT. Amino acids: CASSLRQGASADTQYF.

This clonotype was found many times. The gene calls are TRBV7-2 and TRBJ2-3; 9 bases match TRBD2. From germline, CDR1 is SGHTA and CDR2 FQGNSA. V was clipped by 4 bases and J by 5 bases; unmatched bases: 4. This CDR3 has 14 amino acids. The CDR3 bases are TGTGCCAGCAGCTACCGACTAGCGGAAGATACGCAGTATTTT. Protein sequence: CASSYRLAEDTQYF.

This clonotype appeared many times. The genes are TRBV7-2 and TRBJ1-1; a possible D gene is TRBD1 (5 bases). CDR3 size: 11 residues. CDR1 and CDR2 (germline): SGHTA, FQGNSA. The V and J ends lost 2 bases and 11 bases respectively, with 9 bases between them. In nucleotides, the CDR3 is TGTGCCAGCAGCTTACAGGGTTCGGCTTTCTTT. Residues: CASSLQGSAFF.

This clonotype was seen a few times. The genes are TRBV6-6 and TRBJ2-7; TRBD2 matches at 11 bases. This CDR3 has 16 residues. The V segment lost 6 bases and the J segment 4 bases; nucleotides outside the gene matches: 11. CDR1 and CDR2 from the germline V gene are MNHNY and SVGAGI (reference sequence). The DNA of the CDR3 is TGTGCCAGCAGCGATTCCGGGACTAGCGGAGGGTACGAGCAGTACGTC. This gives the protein CASSDSGTSGGYEQYV.

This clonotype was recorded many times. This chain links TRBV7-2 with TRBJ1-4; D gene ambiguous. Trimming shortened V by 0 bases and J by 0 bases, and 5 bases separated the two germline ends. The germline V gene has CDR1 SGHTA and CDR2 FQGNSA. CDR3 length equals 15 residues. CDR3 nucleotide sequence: TGTGCCAGCAGCTTAGCTGGCCCAACTAATGAAAAACTGTTTTTT. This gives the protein CASSLAGPTNEKLFF.

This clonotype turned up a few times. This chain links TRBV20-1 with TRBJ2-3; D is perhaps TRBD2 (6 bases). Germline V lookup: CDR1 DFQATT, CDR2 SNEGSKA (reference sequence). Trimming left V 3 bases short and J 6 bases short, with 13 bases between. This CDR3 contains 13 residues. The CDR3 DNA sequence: TGCAGTGCTAGGTCGAGCGGAGGGGATACGCAGTATTTT. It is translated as CSARSSGGDTQYF.

CDR3 DNA sequence: TGTGCCAGCCGCTCGGAGGGGGAGCAGTTCTTC. Its protein is CASRSEGEQFF. The rearrangement joins TRBV2 to TRBJ2-1; TRBD2 is a possible D gene (6 bases). From germline, CDR1 is SNHLY and CDR2 FYNNEI. This CDR3 comprises 11 residues. The germline V and J ends were trimmed by 8 bases and 10 bases, with 12 bases remaining between them.

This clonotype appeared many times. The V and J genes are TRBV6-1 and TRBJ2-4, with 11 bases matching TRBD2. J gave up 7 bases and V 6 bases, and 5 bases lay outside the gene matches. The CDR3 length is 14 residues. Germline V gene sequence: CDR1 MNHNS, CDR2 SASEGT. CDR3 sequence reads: CASRTTSGANIQYF. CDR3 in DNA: TGTGCCAGCAGAACGACTAGCGGGGCTAACATTCAGTACTTC.

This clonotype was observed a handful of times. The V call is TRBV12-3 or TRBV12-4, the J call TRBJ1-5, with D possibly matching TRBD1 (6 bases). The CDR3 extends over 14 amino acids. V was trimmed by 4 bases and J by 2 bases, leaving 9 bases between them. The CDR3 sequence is CASSSTGRNQPQHF. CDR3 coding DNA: TGTGCCAGCAGTTCGACAGGACGCAATCAGCCCCAGCATTTT.

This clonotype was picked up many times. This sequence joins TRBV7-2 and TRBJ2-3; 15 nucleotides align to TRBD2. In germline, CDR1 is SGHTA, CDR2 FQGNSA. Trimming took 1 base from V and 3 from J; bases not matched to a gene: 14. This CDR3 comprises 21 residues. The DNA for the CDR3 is TGTGCCAGCAGCTTAGTCTTCGGTGGACTAGCGGGAGGGCCGGGGACAGATACGCAGTATTTT. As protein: CASSLVFGGLAGGPGTDTQYF.

CDR3 amino acids: CASSQGVGGLVNTEAFF. The CDR3 DNA reads TGTGCCAGCAGCCAAGGGGTGGGAGGGTTAGTTAACACTGAAGCTTTCTTT. The V call is TRBV4-2, the J call TRBJ1-1, with D hard to call. The CDR3 totals 17 residues. Looked up from germline, CDR1 is LGHNA and CDR2 is YNFKEQ. Trimming cost V 1 base and J 2 bases, with 17 bases left between them.

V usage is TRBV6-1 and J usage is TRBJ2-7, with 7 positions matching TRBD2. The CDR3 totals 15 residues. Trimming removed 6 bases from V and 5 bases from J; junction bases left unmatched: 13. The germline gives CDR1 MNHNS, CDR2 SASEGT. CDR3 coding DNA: TGTGCCAGCAGCGGGTCCTCGGGAGGACGGGACGAGCAGTACGTC. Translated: CASSGSSGGRDEQYV.

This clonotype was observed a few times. The CDR3 loop reads CASSKDRMTYNEQFF. CDR3 bases: TGTGCCAGCAGCAAGGACAGGATGACCTACAATGAGCAGTTCTTC. The chain joins TRBV7-2 to TRBJ2-1, with TRBD1 matching 7 bases. Germline V gives CDR1 SGHTA, CDR2 FQGNSA. This CDR3 is 15 amino acids long. Losses at the gene ends were 5 bases for V and 2 bases for J; bases not matched to a gene: 6.

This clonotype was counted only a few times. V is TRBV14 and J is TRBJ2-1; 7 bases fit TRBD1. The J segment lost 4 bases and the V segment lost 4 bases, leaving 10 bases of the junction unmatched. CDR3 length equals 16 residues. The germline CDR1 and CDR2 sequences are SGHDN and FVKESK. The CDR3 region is CASSRTTGASYNEQFF. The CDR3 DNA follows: TGTGCCAGCAGCCGCACCACAGGGGCGAGTTACAATGAGCAGTTCTTC.

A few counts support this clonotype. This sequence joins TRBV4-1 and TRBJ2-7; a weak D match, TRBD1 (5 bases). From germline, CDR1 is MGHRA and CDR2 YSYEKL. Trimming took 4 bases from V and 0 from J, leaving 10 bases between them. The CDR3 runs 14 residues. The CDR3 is CASSPEQGSYEQYV. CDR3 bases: TGCGCCAGCAGCCCCGAGCAGGGCTCCTACGAGCAGTACGTC.

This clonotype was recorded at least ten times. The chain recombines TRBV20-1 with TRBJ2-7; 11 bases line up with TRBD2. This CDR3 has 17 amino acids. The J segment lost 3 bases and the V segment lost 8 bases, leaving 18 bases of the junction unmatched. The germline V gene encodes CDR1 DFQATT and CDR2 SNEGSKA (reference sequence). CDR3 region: CSKTGQVTSGSVYEQYF. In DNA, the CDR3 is TGCAGTAAAACGGGGCAGGTTACTAGCGGGAGTGTCTACGAGCAGTACTTC.

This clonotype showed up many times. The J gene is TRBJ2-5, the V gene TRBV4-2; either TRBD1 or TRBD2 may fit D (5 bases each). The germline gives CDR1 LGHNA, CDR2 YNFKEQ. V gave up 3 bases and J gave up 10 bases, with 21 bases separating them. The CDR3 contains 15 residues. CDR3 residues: CASSHNRDPMLVQYF. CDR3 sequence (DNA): TGTGCCAGCAGCCATAACCGGGACCCCATGTTGGTCCAGTACTTC.

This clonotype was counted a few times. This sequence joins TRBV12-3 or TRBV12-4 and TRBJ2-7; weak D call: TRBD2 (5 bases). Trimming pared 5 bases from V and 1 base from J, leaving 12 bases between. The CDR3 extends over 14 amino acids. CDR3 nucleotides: TGTGCCAGCAGTCTGAACCCGGGGTCCTACGAGCAGTACGTC. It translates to CASSLNPGSYEQYV.

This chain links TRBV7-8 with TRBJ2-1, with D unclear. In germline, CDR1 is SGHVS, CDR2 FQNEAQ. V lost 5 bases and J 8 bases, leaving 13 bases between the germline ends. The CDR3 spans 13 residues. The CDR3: CASSQKRRDEQFF. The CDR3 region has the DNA TGTGCCAGCAGCCAGAAGAGACGGGATGAGCAGTTCTTC.

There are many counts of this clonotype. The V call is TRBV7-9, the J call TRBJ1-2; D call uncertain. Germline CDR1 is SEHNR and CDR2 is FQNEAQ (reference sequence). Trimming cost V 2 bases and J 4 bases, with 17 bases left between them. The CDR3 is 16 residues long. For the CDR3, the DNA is TGTGCCAGCAGCTTACCTAAACCCGTGGAAAGCTATGGCTACACCTTC. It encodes CASSLPKPVESYGYTF.

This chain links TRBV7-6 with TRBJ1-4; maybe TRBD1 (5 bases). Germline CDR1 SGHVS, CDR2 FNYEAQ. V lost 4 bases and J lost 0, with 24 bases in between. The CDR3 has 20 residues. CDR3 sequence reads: CASSSGLFQDGRTTNEKLFF. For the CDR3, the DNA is TGTGCCAGCAGCTCGGGACTGTTCCAGGACGGGCGAACAACTAATGAAAAACTGTTTTTT.

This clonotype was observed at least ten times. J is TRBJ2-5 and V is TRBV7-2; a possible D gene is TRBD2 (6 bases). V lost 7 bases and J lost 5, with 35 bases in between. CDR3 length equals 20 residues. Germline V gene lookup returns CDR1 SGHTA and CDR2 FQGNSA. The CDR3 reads CASTRRPPNAGLPFGETQYF. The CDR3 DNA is TGTGCCAGCACCCGTCGCCCACCGAACGCGGGACTCCCGTTTGGGGAGACCCAGTACTTC.

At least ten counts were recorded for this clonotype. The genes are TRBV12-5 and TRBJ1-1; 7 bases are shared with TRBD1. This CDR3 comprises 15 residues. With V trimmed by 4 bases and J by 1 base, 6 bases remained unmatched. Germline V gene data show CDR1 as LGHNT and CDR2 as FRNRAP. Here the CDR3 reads CASGSFRTGNTEAFF. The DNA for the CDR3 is TGTGCTAGTGGTTCTTTTAGGACAGGGAACACTGAAGCTTTCTTT.

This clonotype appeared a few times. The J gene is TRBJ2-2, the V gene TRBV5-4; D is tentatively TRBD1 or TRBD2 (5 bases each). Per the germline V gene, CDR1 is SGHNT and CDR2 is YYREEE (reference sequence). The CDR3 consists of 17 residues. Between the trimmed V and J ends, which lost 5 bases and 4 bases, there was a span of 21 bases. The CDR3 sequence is CASSSGLDPGGTGELFF. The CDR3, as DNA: TGTGCCAGCAGTTCAGGTTTGGACCCTGGGGGCACCGGGGAGCTGTTTTTT.

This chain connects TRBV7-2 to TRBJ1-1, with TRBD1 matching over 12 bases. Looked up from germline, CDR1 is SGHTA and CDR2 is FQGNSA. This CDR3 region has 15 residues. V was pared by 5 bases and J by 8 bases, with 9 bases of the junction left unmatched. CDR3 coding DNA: TGTGCCAGCAGCGGCCGGGACAGGGGGCCCAAAGAAGCTTTCTTT. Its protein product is CASSGRDRGPKEAFF.

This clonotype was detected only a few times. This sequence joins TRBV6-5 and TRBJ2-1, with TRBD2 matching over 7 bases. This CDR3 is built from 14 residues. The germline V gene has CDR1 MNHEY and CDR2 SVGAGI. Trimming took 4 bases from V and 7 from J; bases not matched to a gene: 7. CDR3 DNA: TGTGCCAGCAGTTCAGCGGGATCGGGGAATGAGCAGTTCTTC. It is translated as CASSSAGSGNEQFF.

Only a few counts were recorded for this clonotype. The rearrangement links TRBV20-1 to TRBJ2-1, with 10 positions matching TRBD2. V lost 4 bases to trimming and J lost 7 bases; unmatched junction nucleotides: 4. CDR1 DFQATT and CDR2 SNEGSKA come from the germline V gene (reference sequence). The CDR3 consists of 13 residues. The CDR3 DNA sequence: TGCAGTGCTAAGGGACTAGCGAGGAATGAGCAGTTCTTC. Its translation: CSAKGLARNEQFF.

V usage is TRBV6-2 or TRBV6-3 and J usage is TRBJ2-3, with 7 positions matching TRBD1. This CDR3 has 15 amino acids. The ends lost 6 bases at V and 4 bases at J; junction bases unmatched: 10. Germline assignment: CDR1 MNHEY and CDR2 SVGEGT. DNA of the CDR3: TGTGCCAGCAGACGCCGACAGGGTCTCGCAGATACGCAGTATTTT. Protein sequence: CASRRRQGLADTQYF.